Each of the 9 T cell receptor beta chains below was sequenced from the same sample in a study of post-analysis software for immune sequencing data. Findings and caveats of the study: Patients had higher frequencies than controls of roughly 5 TRBV segments, including TRBV5-6, TRBV5-1 and TRBV20-1.

These receptors' antigens are unknown. The authors incorporated unique molecular identifiers into the TCR beta cDNA libraries. TCRdb analysed the PCR reads with MiXCR anew, one entry per CDR3 protein. The sample gives about 200,000 distinct CDR3 sequences, around 30% of which show up once; roughly 3.5% is in the top ten. The sequenced sample was blood. Receptors originate from a girl aged 2-17 years with multiple sclerosis.

This clonotype was recorded a few times. The chain uses TRBV27 and TRBJ2-5; D could derive from TRBD1 or TRBD2 (5 bases each). There are 13 residues in the CDR3. V was shortened by 5 bases and J by 5 bases, with 12 bases between the two germline ends. CDR1 and CDR2 from the germline V gene are MNHEY and SMNVEV (reference sequence). CDR3 bases: TGTGCCAGCAGTCAAGGGGACGGGGAGACCCAGTACTTC. This gives the protein CASSQGDGETQYF.

With regard to this clonotype: Compared with germline, one end of the junction differs, possibly owing to a read error. The chain is built from TRBV18 and TRBJ2-6; tentative D call: TRBD1 (5 bases). This CDR3 contains 15 residues. Germline lookup yields CDR1 KGHSH and CDR2 LQKENI. Here the CDR3 reads CASSPPNSGANVQTF. The CDR3 region has the DNA TGTGCCAGCTCACCACCCAACTCTGGGGCCAACGTCCAGACTTTC.

This clonotype has at least ten counts. CDR3 bases: TGTGCCAGCAGCTTGGCGGGGGAGTACAATGAGCAGTTCTTC. The encoded protein is CASSLAGEYNEQFF. This chain uses TRBV7-7 with TRBJ2-1; TRBD2 matches 7 bases. Trimming removed 3 bases from V and 4 bases from J; junction bases left unmatched: 3. This CDR3 comprises 14 residues. Germline V gene sequence: CDR1 SSHAT, CDR2 FNYEAQ (reference sequence).

The CDR3 spells CASSFLTGGVNIQYF. CDR3 DNA sequence: TGTGCCAGCAGTTTTTTAACGGGCGGGGTGAACATTCAGTACTTC. V is TRBV28 and J is TRBJ2-4; tentatively, D is TRBD2 (6 bases). This CDR3 spans 15 amino acids. Germline assignment: CDR1 MDHEN and CDR2 SYDVKM. V was trimmed by 3 bases and J by 7 bases, leaving 16 bases between them. The entire variable domain, with the rest obtained from reference TRBV28 and TRBJ2-4, is as follows: DVKVTQSSRYLVKRTGEKVFLECVQDMDHENMFWYRQDPGLGLRLIYFSYDVKMKEKGDIPEGYSVSREKKERFSLILESASTNQTSMYLCASSFLTGGVNIQYFGAGTRLSVL.

This clonotype was observed once. A read error may explain this, as a much larger clone is one base away. The V call is TRBV29-1, the J call TRBJ2-1, with 11 bases aligning to TRBD1. This CDR3 contains 14 residues. The germline gives CDR1 SQVTM, CDR2 ANQGSEA. The CDR3 protein is CSVAGTGGYNERFF. CDR3 coding DNA: TGCAGCGTTGCGGGGACAGGGGGATACAATGAGCGGTTCTTC.

Comment on this clonotype: A read error may be the cause here, since a much bigger clone is one base away. The V gene is TRBV4-1, the J gene TRBJ2-4, with 8 nucleotides matching TRBD2. This CDR3 is built from 16 residues. J lost 8 bases, V lost 0 bases, and 9 bases had no gene match. Germline-derived CDR1 and CDR2 are MGHRA and YSYEKL. The DNA of the CDR3 is TGCGCCAGCAGCCAAGAGCGGGAACGGGAGGGGGACATTCAGTACTTC. This gives the protein CASSQEREREGDIQYF.

The V call is TRBV3-1, the J call TRBJ1-2, with D possibly TRBD1 on 5 matching bases. The V end was cut by 4 bases, the J end by 6 bases, with 15 bases between. The V gene's germline CDR1 is LGHDT and CDR2 YNNKEL (reference sequence). The CDR3 runs 14 residues. The CDR3 DNA follows: TGTGCCAGCAGCCCGAACCAGGGCGTTGATGGCTACACCTTC. Its protein is CASSPNQGVDGYTF.

This clonotype showed up just a few times. This rearrangement joins TRBV7-9 to TRBJ1-2; a possible D gene is TRBD1 (6 bases). V was pared by 5 bases and J by 0 bases, with 16 bases between. The CDR3 runs to 16 residues. Germline V gene sequence: CDR1 SEHNR, CDR2 FQNEAQ (reference sequence). In nucleotides, the CDR3 is TGTGCCAGCAGCCCTAGGACAGTCCAGTCTAACTATGGCTACACCTTC. Translated: CASSPRTVQSNYGYTF. Full variable domain (remainder filled in from reference TRBV7-9 and TRBJ1-2): DTGVSQNPRHKITKRGQNVTFRCDPISEHNRLYWYRQTLGQGPEFLTYFQNEAQLEKSRLLSDRFSAERPKGSFSTLEIQRTEQGDSAMYLCASSPRTVQSNYGYTFGSGTRLTVV.

This chain connects TRBV4-1 to TRBJ1-1; D unclear. This CDR3 comprises 15 residues. Trimming removed 4 bases at V and 3 bases at J, with 15 bases between. The V gene's germline CDR1 is MGHRA and CDR2 YSYEKL. CDR3 residues: CASSPQKVMDTEAFF. Written as DNA, the CDR3 is TGCGCCAGCAGCCCACAAAAAGTGATGGACACTGAAGCTTTCTTT.